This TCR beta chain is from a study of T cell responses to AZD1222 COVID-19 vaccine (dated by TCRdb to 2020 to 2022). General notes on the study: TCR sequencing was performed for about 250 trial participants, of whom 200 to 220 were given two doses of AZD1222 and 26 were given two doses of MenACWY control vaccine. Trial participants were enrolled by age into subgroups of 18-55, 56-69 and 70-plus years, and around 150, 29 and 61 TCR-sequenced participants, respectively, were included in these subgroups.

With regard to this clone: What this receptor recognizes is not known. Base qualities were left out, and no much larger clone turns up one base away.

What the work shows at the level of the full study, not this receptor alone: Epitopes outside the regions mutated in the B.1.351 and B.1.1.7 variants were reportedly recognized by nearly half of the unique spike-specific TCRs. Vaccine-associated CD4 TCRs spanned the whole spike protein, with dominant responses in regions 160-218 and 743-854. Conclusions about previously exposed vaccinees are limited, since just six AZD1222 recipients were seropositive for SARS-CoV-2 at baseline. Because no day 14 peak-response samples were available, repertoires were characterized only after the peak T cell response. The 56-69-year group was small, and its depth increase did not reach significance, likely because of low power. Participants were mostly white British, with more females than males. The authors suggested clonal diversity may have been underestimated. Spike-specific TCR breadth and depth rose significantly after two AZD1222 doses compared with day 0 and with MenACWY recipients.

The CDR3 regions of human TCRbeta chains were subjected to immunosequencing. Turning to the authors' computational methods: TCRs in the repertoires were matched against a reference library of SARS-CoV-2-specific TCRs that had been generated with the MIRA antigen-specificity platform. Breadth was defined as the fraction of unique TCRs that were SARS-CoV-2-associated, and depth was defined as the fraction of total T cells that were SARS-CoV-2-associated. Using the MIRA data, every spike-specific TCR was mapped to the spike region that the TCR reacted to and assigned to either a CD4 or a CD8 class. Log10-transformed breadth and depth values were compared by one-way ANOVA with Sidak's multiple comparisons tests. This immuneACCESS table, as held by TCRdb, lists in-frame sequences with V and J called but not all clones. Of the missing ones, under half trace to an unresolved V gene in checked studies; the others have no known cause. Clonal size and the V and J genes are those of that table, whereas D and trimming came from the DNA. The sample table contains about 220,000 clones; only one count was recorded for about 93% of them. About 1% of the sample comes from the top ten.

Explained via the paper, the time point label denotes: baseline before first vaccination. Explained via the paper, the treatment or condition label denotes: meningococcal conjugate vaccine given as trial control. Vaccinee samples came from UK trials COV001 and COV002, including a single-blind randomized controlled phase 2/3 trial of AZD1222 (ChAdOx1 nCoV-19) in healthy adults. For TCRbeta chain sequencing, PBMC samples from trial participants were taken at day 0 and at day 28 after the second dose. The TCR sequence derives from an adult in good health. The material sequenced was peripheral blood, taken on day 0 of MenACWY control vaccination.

The nucleotide sequence is given as TGTGCCAGCAGCGTAGGTCCTAGCGGGGGAGTCAATGAGCAGTTCTTC. The encoded protein is CASSVGPSGGVNEQFF. This sequence uses TRBV9 and TRBJ2-1; 10 junctional bases match TRBD2. The CDR3 contains 16 residues, cysteine and phenylalanine counted. Kept here is only the CDR3 DNA, which spans 48 bases and is read in frame from base 1. Trimming takes 0 bases off V and 6 bases off J; junction bases not matched to a gene: 6. The germline V gene yields SGDLS for CDR1 and YYNGEE for CDR2.